This T cell receptor gamma chain was identified in a study of Vδ1+ human thymocytes. General study results and limits: Around 20% of thymic delta-chain sequences were Vdelta2, with few Vdelta3, unlike blood Vdelta1+ controls. Bulk data may be misread because of unexpected Vdelta2 sequences. Thymic TRG and TRD repertoires appeared highly polyclonal, with Gaussian CDR3 length distributions.

Extracted RNA was reverse transcribed into cDNA. Pooled V-gene forward primers with one constant-region reverse primer generated the CDR3 amplicons by multiplex PCR. TCRdb ran CATT on the multiplex PCR reads. The sample has tens of thousands of gamma-chain clones, around 21% seen once. In the case of this clone: Antigen unknown. The junction shows a germline mismatch at one end, possibly a read error.

CDR1 is VTNTFY, CDR2 YDVSTARD, per germline (reference sequence). The CDR3 runs to 12 residues. V is TRGV3 and J is TRGJ1 or TRGJ2. The source material was Vdelta1+ gamma-delta thymocytes from the thymus. Indicated subset: FACS-sorted CD3+ TCRalphabeta- TCRVdelta1+ TCRVdelta2- thymocytes. This TCR was sampled from a girl under three years old who had congenital heart surgery. In DNA form, the CDR3 reads TGTGCCGCCTGGGAACTAAGGGCTGAGAAACTCTTT. Translation: CAAWELRAEKLF.